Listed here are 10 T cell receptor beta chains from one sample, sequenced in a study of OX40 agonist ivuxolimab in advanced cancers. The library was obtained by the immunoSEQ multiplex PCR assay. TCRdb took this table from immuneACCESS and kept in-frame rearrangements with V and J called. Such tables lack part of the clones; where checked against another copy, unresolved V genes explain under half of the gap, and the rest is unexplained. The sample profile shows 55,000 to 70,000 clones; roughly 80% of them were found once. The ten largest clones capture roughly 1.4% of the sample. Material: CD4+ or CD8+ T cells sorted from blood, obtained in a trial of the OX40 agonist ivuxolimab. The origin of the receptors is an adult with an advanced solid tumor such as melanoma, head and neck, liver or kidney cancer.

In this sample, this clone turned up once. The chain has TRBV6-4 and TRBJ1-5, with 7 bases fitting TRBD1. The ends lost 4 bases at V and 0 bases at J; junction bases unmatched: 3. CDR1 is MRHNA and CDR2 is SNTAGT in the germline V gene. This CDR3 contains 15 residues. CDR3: CASSAQGTSNQPQHF. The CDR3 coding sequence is TGTGCCAGCAGTGCACAGGGGACTAGCAATCAGCCCCAGCATTTT.

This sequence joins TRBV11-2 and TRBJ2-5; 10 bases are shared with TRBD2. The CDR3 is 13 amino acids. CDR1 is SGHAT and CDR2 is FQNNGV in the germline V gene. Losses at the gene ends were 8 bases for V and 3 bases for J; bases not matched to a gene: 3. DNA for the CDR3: TGTGCCAGCGGCGGACTAGCGGAAGAGACCCAGTACTTC. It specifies CASGGLAEETQYF. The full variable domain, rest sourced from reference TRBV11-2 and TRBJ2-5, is EAGVAQSPRYKIIEKRQSVAFWCNPISGHATLYWYQQILGQGPKLLIQFQNNGVVDDSQLPKDRFSAERLKGVDSTLKIQPAKLEDSAVYLCASGGLAEETQYFGPGTRLLVL.

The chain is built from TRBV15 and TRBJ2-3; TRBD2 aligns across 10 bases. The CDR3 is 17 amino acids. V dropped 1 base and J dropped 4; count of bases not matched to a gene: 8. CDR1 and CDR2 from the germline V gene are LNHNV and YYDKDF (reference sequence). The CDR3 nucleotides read TGTGCCACCAGCAGAGGAGGCAGCGGGGGGGCCGCAGATACGCAGTATTTT. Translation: CATSRGGSGGAADTQYF.

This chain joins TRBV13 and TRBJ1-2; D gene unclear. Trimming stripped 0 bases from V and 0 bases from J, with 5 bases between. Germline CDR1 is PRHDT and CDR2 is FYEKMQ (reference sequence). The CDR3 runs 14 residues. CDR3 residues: CASSLGLTNYGYTF. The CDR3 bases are TGTGCCAGCAGCTTAGGGTTGACTAACTATGGCTACACCTTC. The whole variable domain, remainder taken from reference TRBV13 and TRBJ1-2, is AAGVIQSPRHLIKEKRETATLKCYPIPRHDTVYWYQQGPGQDPQFLISFYEKMQSDKGSIPDRFSAQQFSDYHSELNMSSLELGDSALYFCASSLGLTNYGYTFGSGTRLTVV.

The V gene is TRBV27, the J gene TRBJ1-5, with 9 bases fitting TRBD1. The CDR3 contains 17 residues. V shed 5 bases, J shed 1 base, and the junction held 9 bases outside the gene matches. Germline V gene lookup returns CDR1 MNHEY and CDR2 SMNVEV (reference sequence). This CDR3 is CASSPGTGMPSNQPQHF. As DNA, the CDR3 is TGTGCCAGCAGTCCCGGGACAGGGATGCCGAGCAATCAGCCCCAGCATTTT.

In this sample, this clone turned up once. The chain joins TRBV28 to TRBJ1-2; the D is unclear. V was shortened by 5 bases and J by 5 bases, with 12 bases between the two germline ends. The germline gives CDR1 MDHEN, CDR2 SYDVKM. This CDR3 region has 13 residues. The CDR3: CASSPPGLYGYTF. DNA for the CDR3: TGTGCCAGCAGTCCCCCGGGGTTATATGGCTACACCTTC.

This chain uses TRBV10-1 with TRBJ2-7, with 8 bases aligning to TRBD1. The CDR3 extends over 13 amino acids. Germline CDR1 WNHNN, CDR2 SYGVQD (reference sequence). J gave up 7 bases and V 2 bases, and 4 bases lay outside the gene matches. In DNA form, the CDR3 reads TGCGCCAGCAGTGAGGACAGGGGACGGGAGCAGTACTTC. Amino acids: CASSEDRGREQYF.

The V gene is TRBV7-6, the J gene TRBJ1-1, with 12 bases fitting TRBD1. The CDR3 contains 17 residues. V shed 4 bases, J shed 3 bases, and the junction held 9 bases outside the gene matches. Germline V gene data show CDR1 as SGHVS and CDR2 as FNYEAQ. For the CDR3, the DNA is TGTGCCAGCAGCTCAAAACCGGGACAGGGGGCAGACACTGAAGCTTTCTTT. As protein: CASSSKPGQGADTEAFF.

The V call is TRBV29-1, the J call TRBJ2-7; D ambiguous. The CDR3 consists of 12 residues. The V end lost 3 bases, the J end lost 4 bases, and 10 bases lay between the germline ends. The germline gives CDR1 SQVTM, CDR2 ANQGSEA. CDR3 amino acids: CSVDLGRYEQYF. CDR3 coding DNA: TGCAGCGTTGACCTTGGACGGTACGAGCAGTACTTC.

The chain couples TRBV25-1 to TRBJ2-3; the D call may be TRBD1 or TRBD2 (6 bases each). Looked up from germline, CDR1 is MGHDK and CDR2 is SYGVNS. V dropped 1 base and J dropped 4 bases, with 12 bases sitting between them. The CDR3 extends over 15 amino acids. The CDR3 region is CASSEWRGNADTQYF. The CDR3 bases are TGTGCCAGCAGTGAATGGAGGGGGAACGCAGATACGCAGTATTTT.